Shown below are 23 T cell receptor delta chains from a single sample sequenced in a study of gamma-delta chains in newborns, infants, children. TCRdb reanalyzed the reads using CATT. The sample holds about 1,400 delta-chain clones, around 1.1% seen once. Material: blood. The receptor set was obtained from a child in good health.

Sample share makes this clone large. Other nucleotide sequences in the sample specify the same CDR3. The rearrangement uses TRDV1 and TRDJ1; D is perhaps TRDD2 (9 bases). Trimming took off 1 base at V and 0 bases at J, with 36 bases between the two ends. The germline V gene encodes CDR1 TSWWSYY and CDR2 QGS. The CDR3 contains 24 residues. CDR3 nucleotide sequence: TGTGCTCTTGGGGAACAATCGGCCTTCCTACCTCCTTACTGGGGGCTAAGCTACACCGATAAACTCATCTTT. This gives the protein CALGEQSAFLPPYWGLSYTDKLIF.

The table lists this clone with a few counts. Mismatch with germline at one junction end may stem from a read error. The gene calls are TRDV1 and TRDJ1, with TRDD3 matching 7 bases. Germline CDR1 TSWWSYY, CDR2 QGS. The CDR3 runs 23 residues. The CDR3 sequence is CALGELAISLRINWGQYTDKLIF. DNA for the CDR3: TGTGCCCTTGGGGAACTAGCTATAAGCCTCCGGATCAACTGGGGCCAGTACACCGATAAACTCATCTTT.

In DNA, the CDR3 is TGTGCTCTTGCTGTCCCCCTTTACAAACTGGGGGATACGGGAACCGATAAACTCATCTTT. Protein sequence: CALAVPLYKLGDTGTDKLIF. The chain carries TRDV1 and TRDJ1; TRDD3 matches 13 bases. Losses at the gene ends were 7 bases for V and 2 bases for J; bases not matched to a gene: 19. From germline, CDR1 is TSWWSYY and CDR2 QGS. The CDR3 loop spans 20 amino acids.

This clone was seen a few times. A far larger clone is just one base off, so this is likely a read error. Other DNA sequences of this sample code for an identical CDR3. V usage is TRDV2 and J usage is TRDJ1; no clear D gene. CDR1 is GEAIGNYY, CDR2 EKD, per germline. The CDR3 runs to 17 residues. Trimming took off 3 bases at V and 1 base at J, with 20 bases between the two ends. The CDR3 loop reads CACDLLREPLTTDKLIF. CDR3 coding DNA: TGTGCCTGTGACCTGCTAAGGGAGCCCCTTACCACCGATAAACTCATCTTT.

Of note for this clone: TCRdb records a much larger clone's protein for this DNA, with a difference at residue 6 that likely arises from a read error; the protein given is the translation of the DNA. V usage is TRDV2 and J usage is TRDJ1; a weak D match, TRDD3 (6 bases). The V end lost 3 bases, the J end lost 2 bases, and 12 bases lay between the germline ends. The CDR3 sequence is 14 residues long. Per the germline V gene, CDR1 is GEAIGNYY and CDR2 is EKD. The CDR3 region is CACDYIGGTDKLIF. Written as DNA, the CDR3 is TGTGCCTGTGACTACATTGGGGGGACCGATAAACTCATCTTT.

With respect to this clone: This may stem from a read error, because a much larger clone lies one nucleotide away. This chain connects TRDV1 to TRDJ1, with 9 bases fitting TRDD3. The CDR3 runs to 23 residues. Trimming took 1 base from V and 0 from J; bases not matched to a gene: 24. Germline CDR1 TSWWSYY, CDR2 QGS. CDR3 DNA sequence: TGTGCTCTTGGGGAACCCATTGTCTACTGGGGGACGACCTACTTAACCCACACCGATAAACTCATCTTT. As protein: CALGEPIVYWGTTYLTHTDKLIF.

This clone is deemed large (0.1 to 1%). Other DNA sequences in this specimen translate into the identical CDR3. The V call is TRDV2, the J call TRDJ3, with 10 bases aligning to TRDD3. There are 19 residues in the CDR3. The trim removed 1 base at V and 0 bases at J, leaving 5 bases unmatched. Looked up from germline, CDR1 is GEAIGNYY and CDR2 is EKD. The CDR3 loop reads CACDTNWGMNSWDTRQMFF. The DNA of the CDR3 is TGTGCCTGTGACACTAACTGGGGGATGAACTCCTGGGACACCCGACAGATGTTTTTC.

Note on this clone: A much more abundant neighbour one base away suggests this may be a read error. The sample holds other DNA sequences that translate to the same CDR3. The V and J genes are TRDV1 and TRDJ1, with D possibly TRDD3 on 7 matching bases. The CDR3 has 19 residues. Per the germline V gene, CDR1 is TSWWSYY and CDR2 is QGS. Between the trimmed V and J ends, which lost 6 bases and 0 bases, there was a span of 26 bases. This chain's CDR3 is CALGERASFWGGYTDKLIF. CDR3 nucleotides: TGTGCTCTTGGAGAAAGGGCTTCCTTCTGGGGGGGGTACACCGATAAACTCATCTTT.

A note on this clone: With a much larger clone just one base away, this may be a read error. At the DNA level, this CDR3 is encoded by other sequences in the same sample as well. The rearrangement links TRDV1 to TRDJ1; TRDD3 might be the D (7 bases). This CDR3 region has 19 residues. The germline CDR1 and CDR2 sequences are TSWWSYY and QGS. The CDR3 protein is CALGERASFWGGYTDKLIF. In DNA, the CDR3 is TGTGCTCTCGGGGAAAGGGCTTCCTTCTGGGGGGGGTACACCGATAAACTCATCTTT.

As for this clone: With a much larger clone just one base away, this may be a read error. CDR3 DNA sequence: TGTGCCTCTTCCCGTCTTGGACTAGACTGGGGGATACGCGGGGGCGATAAACTCATCTTT. Amino acid sequence: CASSRLGLDWGIRGGDKLIF. The J gene is TRDJ1, the V gene TRDV3; 13 bases are shared with TRDD3. J was trimmed by 4 bases and V by 4 bases; bases with no gene match: 24. This CDR3 has 20 residues. Germline V CDR1 and CDR2: TVYSNPD, GDNSRS (reference sequence).

With regard to this clone: This may come from a read error, since a much larger clone is one base off. Other DNA sequences in this specimen translate into the identical CDR3. The chain recombines TRDV2 with TRDJ1; 8 bases agree with TRDD3. Germline trimming cut 0 bases from V and 0 bases from J; bases unmatched to any gene: 17. There are 20 residues in the CDR3. Germline CDR1 is GEAIGNYY and CDR2 is EKD. In nucleotides, the CDR3 is TGTGCCTGTGACACCGTTCCCCTTACTGGGGGGTACGGGTACACCGATAAACTCATCTTT. Its protein is CACDTVPLTGGYGYTDKLIF.

Remarks on this clone: A much larger clone differs by one base, so this may be a read error. The CDR3 region has the DNA TGTGCTCTTGGGGAACTGATGTACGTGTCCTTTACTGGGGGACACGCTTTTTCCGATAAACTCATCTTT. This gives the protein CALGELMYVSFTGGHAFSDKLIF. The rearrangement links TRDV1 to TRDJ1; 9 bases map to TRDD3. The CDR3 loop spans 23 amino acids. Germline V lookup: CDR1 TSWWSYY, CDR2 QGS. Trimming took 0 bases from V and 3 from J; bases not matched to a gene: 26.

On this clone: A much bigger clone sits one base away, suggesting this may be a read error. This chain uses TRDV1 with TRDJ1, with 8 bases aligning to TRDD3. Germline-derived CDR1 and CDR2 are TSWWSYY and QGS. This CDR3 is 18 amino acids long. V dropped 1 base and J dropped 0; count of bases not matched to a gene: 10. The CDR3 DNA sequence: TGTGCTCTTGGGGAACGGATACAGTACTGGGGGTACACCGATAAACTCATCTTT. Translation: CALGERIQYWGYTDKLIF.

Worth noting for this clone: A far larger clone differs by one base, so this is likely a read error. The sample contains more than one DNA sequence encoding this CDR3. The V gene is TRDV2, the J gene TRDJ1, with 13 bases aligning to TRDD3. The CDR3 is 20 amino acids. The germline gives CDR1 GEAIGNYY, CDR2 EKD. CDR3 DNA sequence: TGTGCCTGTGACCAATTAAGTACTGGGGGATACGGGGGGTACACCGACAAACTCATCTTT. Translating it yields CACDQLSTGGYGGYTDKLIF.

On this clone: Possible read error: a much larger clone is one base away. Different DNA sequences within this sample yield the same CDR3. The chain has TRDV1 and TRDJ1; 11 bases align to TRDD3. Trimming removed 1 base from V and 6 bases from J; junction bases left unmatched: 28. Germline values: CDR1 TSWWSYY, CDR2 QGS. This CDR3 region has 23 residues. CDR3 DNA sequence: TGTGCTCTTGGGGAACCTTGGGCCCCTACAGTTCAGGCCGTACTGGGGGATAAGAATAAACTCATCTTT. Translated: CALGEPWAPTVQAVLGDKNKLIF.

In its sample, this clone is large. The V call is TRDV2, the J call TRDJ1, with 10 bases that match TRDD3. With V trimmed by 1 base and J by 0 bases, 7 bases remained unmatched. Germline V gives CDR1 GEAIGNYY, CDR2 EKD. The CDR3 has 17 residues. CDR3 sequence (DNA): TGTGCCTGTGACACTCTGGGGGATAGGGGGTACACCGATAAACTCATCTTT. Translated: CACDTLGDRGYTDKLIF.

As for this clone: TCRdb has a much larger clone's protein, which differs at residue 6 from the translation of this DNA, likely because of a read error; what is shown is the protein translated from the DNA. V and J are TRDV2 and TRDJ1; TRDD3 aligns across 11 bases. Trimming took 3 bases from V and 0 from J; bases not matched to a gene: 17. Germline values: CDR1 GEAIGNYY, CDR2 EKD. The CDR3 is 20 amino acids. The CDR3 sequence: CACDPIVTTGGYADTDKLIF. The DNA for the CDR3 is TGTGCCTGTGACCCAATCGTTACTACTGGGGGATATGCCGACACCGATAAACTCATCTTT.

Concerning this clone: A far bigger clonotype differs at one base, so this is likely a read error. The chain uses TRDV1 and TRDJ1; 7 bases fit TRDD3. The CDR3 loop spans 23 amino acids. Germline V gene lookup returns CDR1 TSWWSYY and CDR2 QGS. V dropped 0 bases and J dropped 0; count of bases not matched to a gene: 25. The CDR3 is CALGELAISFQINWGQYTDKLIF. DNA of the CDR3: TGTGCTCTTGGGGAACTAGCTATAAGCTTCCAGATCAACTGGGGCCAGTACACCGATAAACTCATCTTT.

With regard to this clone: With only one base between it and a far larger clone, this is likely a read error. The identical CDR3 is also encoded by other nucleotide sequences in the sample. The CDR3 loop is CACTALGISLGPDKLIF. The CDR3 DNA reads TGTGCCTGCACCGCCTTGGGGATTAGTTTGGGTCCCGATAAACTCATCTTT. V is TRDV2 and J is TRDJ1; weak D call: TRDD3 (6 bases). V gave up 7 bases and J gave up 3 bases, with 26 bases separating them. Germline CDR1 is GEAIGNYY and CDR2 is EKD. The CDR3 has 17 amino acids.

This clone has a handful of counts. A far larger clone is one base from this, pointing to a likely read error. The chain is built from TRDV2 and TRDJ1; 10 bases map to TRDD3. In germline, CDR1 is GEAIGNYY, CDR2 EKD. The ends lost 3 bases at V and 3 bases at J; junction bases unmatched: 24. The CDR3 loop spans 21 amino acids. The CDR3 protein is CACDPPPAGGYTNSNADKLIF. The CDR3 DNA is TGTGCCTGTGACCCACCTCCCGCTGGGGGATATACCAACTCGAACGCCGATAAACTCATCTTT.

With respect to this clone: A much larger clone sits a single nucleotide away, making a read error possible. This sample includes further DNA sequences coding for the same CDR3. The chain has TRDV2 and TRDJ1; 9 bases are a match to TRDD3. From germline, CDR1 is GEAIGNYY and CDR2 EKD. The CDR3 covers 16 residues. The CDR3 coding sequence is TGTGCCTGTGACACAATGGAGGGGATACGCATCGATAAGCTCATCTTT. The encoded protein is CACDTMEGIRIDKLIF.

About this clone itself: For this DNA, TCRdb reports the protein of a much larger clone, which diverges at residue 15, most likely from a read error; the protein presented here is translated directly from the DNA. The gene calls are TRDV2 and TRDJ3; D might be TRDD3 (5 bases). Per the germline V gene, CDR1 is GEAIGNYY and CDR2 is EKD. This CDR3 contains 17 residues. CDR3 bases: TGTGCCTGTGACCTCAGTACTCACTCCTGGGACACCCGACAGACGTTTTTC. Translation gives CACDLSTHSWDTRQTFF.

This clone was counted between two and nine times. A much larger clone lies one base from this, so it may be a read error. V usage is TRDV3 and J usage is TRDJ1; TRDD3 aligns across 13 bases. J gave up 4 bases and V 2 bases, and 22 bases lay outside the gene matches. The CDR3 extends over 20 amino acids. CDR1 TVYSNPD and CDR2 GDNSRS come from the germline V gene (reference sequence). The CDR3: CAFSRPGLDWGIRGGDKLIF. In nucleotides, the CDR3 is TGTGCCTTTTCCCGTCCTGGACTAGACTGGGGGATACGCGGGGGCGATAAACTCATCTTT.